This T cell receptor beta chain was recovered during a study of blood T cell repertoires in COVID-19. Study details: The study drew acute and convalescent COVID-19 samples from the United States, Italy and Spain. The cDNA or gDNA used as material had been derived from T cells, B-cell-depleted T cells, or PBMCs.

The CDR3 length is 15 residues. The germline V gene has CDR1 LNHDA and CDR2 SQIVND (reference sequence). Trimming pared 2 bases from V and 0 bases from J, leaving 8 bases between. Original data processing: Scientists estimated how many nucleated cells there were by amplifying reference gene primers. TCRdb's copy holds only in-frame clones and misses some; the assay was immunoSEQ multiplex PCR. The V and J calls and clone size are taken from that table; D and trimming were inferred from the DNA. The sample shows tens of thousands of clones, 85% to 90% of them seen only once. The receptor comes from a man aged 45-65 years with active COVID-19. Source material: peripheral blood. The V and J genes are TRBV19 and TRBJ2-1, with D possibly matching TRBD2 (5 bases). The CDR3: CASSISLGSYNEQFF. The CDR3 bases are TGTGCCAGTAGTATATCACTAGGCTCCTACAATGAGCAGTTCTTC.